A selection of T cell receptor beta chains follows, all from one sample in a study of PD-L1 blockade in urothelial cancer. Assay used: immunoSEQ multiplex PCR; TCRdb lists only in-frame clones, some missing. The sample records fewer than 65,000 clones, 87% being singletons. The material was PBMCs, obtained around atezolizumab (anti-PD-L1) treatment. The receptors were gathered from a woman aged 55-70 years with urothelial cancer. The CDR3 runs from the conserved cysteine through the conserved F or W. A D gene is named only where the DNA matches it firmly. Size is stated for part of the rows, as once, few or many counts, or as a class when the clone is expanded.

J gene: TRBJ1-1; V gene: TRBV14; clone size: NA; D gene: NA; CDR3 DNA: TGTGCCAGCAGCCAGTTGACGGGGAACACTGAAGCTTTCTTT; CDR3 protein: CASSQLTGNTEAFF
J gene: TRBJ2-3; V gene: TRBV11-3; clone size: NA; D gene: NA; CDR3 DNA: TGTGCCAGCAGCTTAGGACAGAGCACAGATACGCAGTATTTT; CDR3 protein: CASSLGQSTDTQYF
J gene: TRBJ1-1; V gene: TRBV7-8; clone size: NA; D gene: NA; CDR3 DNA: TGTGCCAGCAGCCCACAGGGAGCTGAAGCTTTCTTT; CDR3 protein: CASSPQGAEAFF
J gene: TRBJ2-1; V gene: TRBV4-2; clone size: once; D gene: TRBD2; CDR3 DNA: TGTGCCAGCAGCCAAGATTCTAGCGGGGGTGACAATGAGCAGTTCTTC; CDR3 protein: CASSQDSSGGDNEQFF
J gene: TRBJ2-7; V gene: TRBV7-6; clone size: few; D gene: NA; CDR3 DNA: TGTGCCAGCAGTCAGGGTCTGGTCCCCCTCGAGCAGTACTTC; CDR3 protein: CASSQGLVPLEQYF
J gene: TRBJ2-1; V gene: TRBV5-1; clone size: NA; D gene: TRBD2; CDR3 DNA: TGCGCCAGCAGTTCAACCCCTACTAGCGGGGGGGCCGGGGTTGGCTACAATGAGCAGTTCTTC; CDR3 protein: CASSSTPTSGGAGVGYNEQFF
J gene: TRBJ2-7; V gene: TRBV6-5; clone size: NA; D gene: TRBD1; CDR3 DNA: TGTGCCAGCTGGGGACAGGGATCCTACGAGCAGTACTTC; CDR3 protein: CASWGQGSYEQYF
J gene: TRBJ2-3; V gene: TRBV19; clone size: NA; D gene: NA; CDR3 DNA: TGTGCCAGTAGTATTAGGGGGATCACAGATACGCAGTATTTT; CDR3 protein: CASSIRGITDTQYF
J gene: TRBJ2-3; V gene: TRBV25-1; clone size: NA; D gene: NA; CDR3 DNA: TGTGCCAGCAGTGAATGGGGGGTAGCAGATACGCAGTATTTT; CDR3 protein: CASSEWGVADTQYF
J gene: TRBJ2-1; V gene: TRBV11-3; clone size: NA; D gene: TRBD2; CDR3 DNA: TGTGCCAGCAGTCCGACGGGAGCGGGAGGGTACAATGAGCAGTTCTTC; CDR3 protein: CASSPTGAGGYNEQFF
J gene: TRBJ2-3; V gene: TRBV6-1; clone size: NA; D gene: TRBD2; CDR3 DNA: TGTGCCAGCAGTGAAACGTTCGGCGGGGGGCTCCTAGATACGCAGTATTTT; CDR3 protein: CASSETFGGGLLDTQYF
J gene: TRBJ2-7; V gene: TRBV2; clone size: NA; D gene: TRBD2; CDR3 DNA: TGTGCCAGCAGTGAGGCGGGACTAGCGGGGGGGTCCTACGAGCAGTACTTC; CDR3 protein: CASSEAGLAGGSYEQYF
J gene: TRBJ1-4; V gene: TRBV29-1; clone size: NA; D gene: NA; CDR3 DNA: TGCAGCGTTGAAGATTACGGGGGGGGTAATGAAAAACTGTTTTTT; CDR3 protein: CSVEDYGGGNEKLFF
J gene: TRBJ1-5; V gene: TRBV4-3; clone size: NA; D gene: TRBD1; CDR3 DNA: TGCGCCAGCAGCCAAGACCGGGACAGGAATCAGCCCCAGCATTTT; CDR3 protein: CASSQDRDRNQPQHF
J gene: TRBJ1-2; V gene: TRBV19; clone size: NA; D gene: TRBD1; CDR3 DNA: TGTGCCAGTAGTATCATGACAGGGAGTCGTTACACCTTC; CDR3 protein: CASSIMTGSRYTF
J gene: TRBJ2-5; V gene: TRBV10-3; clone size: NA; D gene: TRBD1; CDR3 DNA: TGTGCCATCAGCTACAGGGGCGAGACCCAGTACTTC; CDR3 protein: CAISYRGETQYF
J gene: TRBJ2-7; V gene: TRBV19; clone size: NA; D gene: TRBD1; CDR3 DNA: TGTGCCAGTAGTATATTGGACAGGGGGCGCAGACGGTACTTC; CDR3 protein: CASSILDRGRRRYF
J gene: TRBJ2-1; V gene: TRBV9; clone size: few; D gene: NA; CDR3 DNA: TGTGCCAGCAGCGTAGGCGGGACGACTTACAATGAGCAGTTCTTC; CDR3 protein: CASSVGGTTYNEQFF
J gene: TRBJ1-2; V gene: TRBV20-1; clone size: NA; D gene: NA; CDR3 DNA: TGCAGTGAAGGGGGTGGCTACACCTTC; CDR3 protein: CSEGGGYTF
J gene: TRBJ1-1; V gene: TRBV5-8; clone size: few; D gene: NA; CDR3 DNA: TGTGCCAGCAGCTTTGCGGTGGGACCTCAGGGGACTGAAGCTTTCTTT; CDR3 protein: CASSFAVGPQGTEAFF
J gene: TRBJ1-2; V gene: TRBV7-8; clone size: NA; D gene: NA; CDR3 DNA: TGTGCCAGCAGCTTAGGCCCGGGTCGCAGGGAACGTGGCTACACCTTC; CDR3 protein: CASSLGPGRRERGYTF
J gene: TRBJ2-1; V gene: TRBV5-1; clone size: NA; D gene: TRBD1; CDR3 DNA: TGCGCCAGCAGCTCACAGGGGAATCTCTACAATGAGCAGTTCTTC; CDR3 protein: CASSSQGNLYNEQFF
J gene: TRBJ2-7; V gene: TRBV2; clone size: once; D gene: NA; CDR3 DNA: TGTGCCAGCACCTCCCCTGGCCAGGTGAACTACGAGCAGTACTTC; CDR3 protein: CASTSPGQVNYEQYF
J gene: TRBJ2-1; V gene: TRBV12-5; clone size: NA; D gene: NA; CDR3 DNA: TGTGCTAGTGGTTTGCTGCGGGACAATGAGCAGTTCTTC; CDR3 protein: CASGLLRDNEQFF
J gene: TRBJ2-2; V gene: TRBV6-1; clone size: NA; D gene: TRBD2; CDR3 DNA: TGTGCCAGCAGTTGGGCGGGAGTGAGGACCGGGGAGCTGTTTTTT; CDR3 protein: CASSWAGVRTGELFF
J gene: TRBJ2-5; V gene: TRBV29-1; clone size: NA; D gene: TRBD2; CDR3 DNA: TGCAGCGTTGAACTCCGGGGGGGTTACATGGAGACCCAGTACTTC; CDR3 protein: CSVELRGGYMETQYF
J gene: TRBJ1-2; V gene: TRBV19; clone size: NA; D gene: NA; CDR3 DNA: TGTGCCAGTAGTGCAGTCGGGGTTTCTAAACATGGCTACACCTTC; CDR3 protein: CASSAVGVSKHGYTF
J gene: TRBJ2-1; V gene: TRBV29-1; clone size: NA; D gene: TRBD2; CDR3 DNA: TGCAGCGTTGGGGAGGGTAGCGGGATCTACAATGAGCAGTTCTTC; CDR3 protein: CSVGEGSGIYNEQFF
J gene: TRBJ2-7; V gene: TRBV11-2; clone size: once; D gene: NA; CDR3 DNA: TGTGCCAGCAGCTCCTTGGGAGCTACGGAAGAGCAGTACTTC; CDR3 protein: CASSSLGATEEQYF
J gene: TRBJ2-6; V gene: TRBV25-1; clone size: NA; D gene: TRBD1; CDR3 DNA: TGTGCCAGCAGTCGAGGGGGCGGCTTCTCTGGGGCCAACGTCCTGACTTTC; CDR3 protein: CASSRGGGFSGANVLTF
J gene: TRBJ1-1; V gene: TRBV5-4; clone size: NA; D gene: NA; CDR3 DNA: TGTGCCAGCACTGGCCGGGGTTTGAACACTGAAGCTTTCTTT; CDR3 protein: CASTGRGLNTEAFF
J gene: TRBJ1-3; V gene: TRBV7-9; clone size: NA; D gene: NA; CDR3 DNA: TGTGCCAGCAGCGTAACACAGGGCGCGGGAAACACCATATATTTT; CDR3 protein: CASSVTQGAGNTIYF
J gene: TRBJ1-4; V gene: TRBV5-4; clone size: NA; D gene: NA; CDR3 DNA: TGTGCCAGCAGCCGGGGGCGGGGGACTGCTCATGAAAAACTGTTTTTT; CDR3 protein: CASSRGRGTAHEKLFF
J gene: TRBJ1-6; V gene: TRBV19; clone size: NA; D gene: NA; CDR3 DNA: TGTGCCAGTAGTTTTCGGACAGAATTGTCACCCCTCCACTTT; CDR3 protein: CASSFRTELSPLHF
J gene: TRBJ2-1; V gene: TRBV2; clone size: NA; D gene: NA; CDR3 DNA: TGTGCCAGCAGGGAAAATAGCGCGGGAAGCTCCTACAATGAGCAGTTCTTC; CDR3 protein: CASRENSAGSSYNEQFF
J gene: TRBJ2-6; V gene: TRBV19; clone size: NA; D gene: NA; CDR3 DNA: TGTGCCAGTAGTATCGGGGGACGCCGGGGGGCCAACGTCCTGACTTTC; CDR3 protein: CASSIGGRRGANVLTF
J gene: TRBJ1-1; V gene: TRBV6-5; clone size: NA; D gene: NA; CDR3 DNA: TGTGCCAGCAGTTATTTTAAGAACACTGAAGCTTTCTTT; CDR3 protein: CASSYFKNTEAFF
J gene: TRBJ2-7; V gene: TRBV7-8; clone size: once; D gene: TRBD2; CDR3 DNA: TGTGCCAGCAGCTTAGGCTATAGCGGGAGCTCCTACGAGCAGTACTTC; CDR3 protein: CASSLGYSGSSYEQYF
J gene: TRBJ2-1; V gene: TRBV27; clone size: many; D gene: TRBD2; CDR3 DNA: TGTGCCAGCACCGGGACTAGCAACTATGAGCAGTTCTTC; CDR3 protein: CASTGTSNYEQFF
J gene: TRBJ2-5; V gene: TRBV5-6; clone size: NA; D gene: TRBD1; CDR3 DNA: TGTGCCAGCAGCTGGGGGGACAGGGTAGGGGAGACCCAGTACTTC; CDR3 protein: CASSWGDRVGETQYF
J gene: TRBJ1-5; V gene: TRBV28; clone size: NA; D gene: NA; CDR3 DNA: TGTGCCAGCAGTCCCTTCGAGGACAGTGGGGATCAGCCCCAGCATTTT; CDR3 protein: CASSPFEDSGDQPQHF
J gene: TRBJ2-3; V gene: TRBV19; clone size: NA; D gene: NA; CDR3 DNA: TGTGCCAGTAGTATAGAGCAATCCGGGGCGCAGTATTTT; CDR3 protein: CASSIEQSGAQYF
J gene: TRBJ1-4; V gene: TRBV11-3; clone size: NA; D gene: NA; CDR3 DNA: TGTGCCAGCAGCCCCGGACAGAGGAAAAAACTGTTTTTT; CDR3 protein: CASSPGQRKKLFF
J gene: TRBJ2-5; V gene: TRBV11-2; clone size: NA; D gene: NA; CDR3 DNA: TGTGCCAGCAGCTTTAGCGGCCAACAAGAGACCCAGTACTTC; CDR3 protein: CASSFSGQQETQYF
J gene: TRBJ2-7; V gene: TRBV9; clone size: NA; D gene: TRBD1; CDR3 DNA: TGTGCCAGCAGCGTAGAGGGGGACAGGTTATACTTC; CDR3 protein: CASSVEGDRLYF
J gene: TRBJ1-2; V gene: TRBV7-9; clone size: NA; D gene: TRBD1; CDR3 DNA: TGTGCCAGCAGCGCACCAGACAGGGCTAACTATGGCTACACCTTC; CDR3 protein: CASSAPDRANYGYTF
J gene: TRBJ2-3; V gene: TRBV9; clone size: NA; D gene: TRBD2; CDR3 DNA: TGTGCCAGCAGCGTAGCCGTAGCGGGAGGGGGGGGAGATACGCAGTATTTT; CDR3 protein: CASSVAVAGGGGDTQYF
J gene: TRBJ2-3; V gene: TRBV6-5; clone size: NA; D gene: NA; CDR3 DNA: TGTGCCAGCACCAGGTGGCAGGGCTCAGATACGCAGTATTTT; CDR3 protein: CASTRWQGSDTQYF
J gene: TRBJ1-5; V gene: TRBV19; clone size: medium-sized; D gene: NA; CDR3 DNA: TGTGCCAGTAGTATAGGGGCAGATAATCAGCCCCAGCATTTT; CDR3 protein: CASSIGADNQPQHF
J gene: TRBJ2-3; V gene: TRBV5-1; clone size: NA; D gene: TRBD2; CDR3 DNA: TGCGCCAGCAGCTTCCAAGCGGGGACCACAGATACGCAGTATTTT; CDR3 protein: CASSFQAGTTDTQYF
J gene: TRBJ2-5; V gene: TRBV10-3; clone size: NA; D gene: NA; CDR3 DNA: TGTGCCACCACGGGGAACCAAGAGACCCAGTACTTC; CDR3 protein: CATTGNQETQYF
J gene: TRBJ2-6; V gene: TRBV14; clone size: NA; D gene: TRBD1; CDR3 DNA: TGTGCCAGCAGCCACCCAACCGGGACAGGGTTTTTCGGGGCCAACGTCCTGACTTTC; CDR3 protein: CASSHPTGTGFFGANVLTF